This TCR beta chain was retrieved from a study of regulatory T cells in long-lasting Graves disease. Only a few counts were recorded for this clonotype. Its antigen remains unknown. Arm-PCR with iRepertoire HTBI primers amplified the CDR3 regions for these TCR beta libraries. TCRdb re-called the multiplex PCR reads through MiXCR, storing one row per CDR3 protein. The data contain hundreds of thousands of distinct CDR3 sequences, around an eighth of them singletons. This CDR3 spans 14 amino acids. The germline CDR1 and CDR2 sequences are MNHEY and SVGAGI. The V end lost 2 bases, the J end lost 5 bases, and 10 bases lay between the germline ends. Study-level findings and limits: In persistent patients, shared public clonotypes (around 2,600) outnumbered those in new patients (almost 1,000).

Time point noted: newly diagnosed GD, antithyroid drugs for less than 3 months. Isolated PBMC RNA provided the starting material for the TCR library. The sample also formed part of further work on T cells in Graves' hyperthyroidism and ophthalmopathy. This second study says: Based on clinical symptoms, serum thyroxine and TRAb, thyroid ultrasound and orbital computed tomography, diagnoses were reached. The primer set for the first-round RT-PCR of the TCR CDR3 was HTBI. Ophthalmopathy got predicted by the model a median about six months before its onset.

The TCR comes from a man aged 30 to 45 with Graves disease. The material was peripheral blood mononuclear cells (PBMCs), obtained at new diagnosis, from a patient treated with antithyroid drugs. The chain links TRBV6-5 to TRBJ1-5, with D perhaps matching TRBD1 (5 bases). DNA for the CDR3: TGTGCCAGCAGTTACGGGGGGAAGGATCAGCCCCAGCATTTT. It yields the protein CASSYGGKDQPQHF.